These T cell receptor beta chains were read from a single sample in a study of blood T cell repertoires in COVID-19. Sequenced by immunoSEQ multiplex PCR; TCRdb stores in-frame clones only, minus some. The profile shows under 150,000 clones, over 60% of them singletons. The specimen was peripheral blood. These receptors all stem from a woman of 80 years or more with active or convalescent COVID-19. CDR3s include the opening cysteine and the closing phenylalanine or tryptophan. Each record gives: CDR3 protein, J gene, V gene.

cdr3_aa: CAGGRTNTEAFF; j_call: TRBJ1-1; v_call: TRBV30
cdr3_aa: CASSLAGVLAGGLTDTQYF; j_call: TRBJ2-3; v_call: TRBV11-2
cdr3_aa: CASSHLRGGEGAFF; j_call: TRBJ1-1; v_call: TRBV16
cdr3_aa: CASSPGQGFYYGYTF; j_call: TRBJ1-2; v_call: TRBV19
cdr3_aa: CASSVGQGRNTEAFF; j_call: TRBJ1-1; v_call: TRBV9
cdr3_aa: CAWSGGAETQYF; j_call: TRBJ2-5; v_call: TRBV30
cdr3_aa: CASSRSRVGYTF; j_call: TRBJ1-2; v_call: TRBV5-8
cdr3_aa: CAISEGAEQETQYF; j_call: TRBJ2-5; v_call: TRBV10-3
cdr3_aa: CATSESGTNNQPQHF; j_call: TRBJ1-5; v_call: TRBV24-1
cdr3_aa: CSAARGEKLFF; j_call: TRBJ1-4; v_call: TRBV20-1
cdr3_aa: CASSYSRGQETQYF; j_call: TRBJ2-5; v_call: TRBV6-5
cdr3_aa: CASSDLSLNNEKLFF; j_call: TRBJ1-4; v_call: TRBV2
cdr3_aa: CACAIKSTYEQYF; j_call: TRBJ2-7; v_call: TRBV30
cdr3_aa: CASSLQGGGDTIYF; j_call: TRBJ1-3; v_call: TRBV28
cdr3_aa: CASRVDTHVGEKLFF; j_call: TRBJ1-4; v_call: TRBV6-5
cdr3_aa: CASSYPGGFQPQHF; j_call: TRBJ1-5; v_call: TRBV6-2/TRBV6-3
cdr3_aa: CASTNGAGGGSPLHF; j_call: TRBJ1-6; v_call: TRBV19
cdr3_aa: CASGPRPGFTEAFF; j_call: TRBJ1-1; v_call: TRBV6-5
cdr3_aa: CASSQGQGGNEKLFF; j_call: TRBJ1-4; v_call: TRBV4-1
cdr3_aa: CASSFLREETQYF; j_call: TRBJ2-5; v_call: TRBV28
cdr3_aa: CAISDPGQGSGNTIYF; j_call: TRBJ1-3; v_call: TRBV10-3
cdr3_aa: CASSPDTISGNTIYF; j_call: TRBJ1-3; v_call: TRBV5-1
cdr3_aa: CATSRDTYQQGNTEAFF; j_call: TRBJ1-1; v_call: TRBV15
cdr3_aa: CAIRGDGGTYNEQFF; j_call: TRBJ2-1; v_call: TRBV10-3
cdr3_aa: CATSRDLSQETQYF; j_call: TRBJ2-5; v_call: TRBV15
cdr3_aa: CASSPRGGQYNEQFF; j_call: TRBJ2-1; v_call: TRBV5-1
cdr3_aa: CASSPPGGFGTEAFF; j_call: TRBJ1-1; v_call: TRBV27
cdr3_aa: CASISSSGSYNEQFF; j_call: TRBJ2-1; v_call: TRBV7-2
cdr3_aa: CASSQGTQGLAGGSYNEQFF; j_call: TRBJ2-1; v_call: TRBV3-1/TRBV3-2
cdr3_aa: CASSRDRGPPLHF; j_call: TRBJ1-6; v_call: TRBV7-3
cdr3_aa: CAWSVGSGGSGYTF; j_call: TRBJ1-2; v_call: TRBV30
cdr3_aa: CASSPSYAGNTGELFF; j_call: TRBJ2-2; v_call: TRBV18
cdr3_aa: CASSFQDNQPQHF; j_call: TRBJ1-5; v_call: TRBV12-3/TRBV12-4
cdr3_aa: CASSLVKGAATEAFF; j_call: TRBJ1-1; v_call: TRBV7-9
cdr3_aa: CATSVTRRGGNEQFF; j_call: TRBJ2-1; v_call: TRBV24-1
cdr3_aa: CASSLVGNTEAFF; j_call: TRBJ1-1; v_call: TRBV7-8
cdr3_aa: CASRGGLARDEQFF; j_call: TRBJ2-1; v_call: TRBV25-1
cdr3_aa: CASSVGRTGSYNEQFF; j_call: TRBJ2-1; v_call: TRBV7-8
cdr3_aa: CASSRTQGAGTEAFF; j_call: TRBJ1-1; v_call: TRBV5-1
cdr3_aa: CAWSVPGGPNTEAFF; j_call: TRBJ1-1; v_call: TRBV30
cdr3_aa: CASSLQRGGLFSYNEQFF; j_call: TRBJ2-1; v_call: TRBV18
cdr3_aa: CASSGTEGSPLHF; j_call: TRBJ1-6; v_call: TRBV2
cdr3_aa: CASSPLGQGLADTQYF; j_call: TRBJ2-3; v_call: TRBV7-9